This T cell receptor beta chain was sequenced during a study of T cell responses to AZD1222 COVID-19 vaccine (dated by TCRdb to about 2021). With regard to the full study: AZD1222 recipients given second doses at about 4 weeks or at about 12 weeks were pooled, since spike-specific TCR depth and breadth were not found to differ between the two schedules. Enrollment into the trials was organized by age into subgroups of 18-55, 56-69 and 70-plus years, and those subgroups contained about 160, 30 and 59 TCR-sequenced participants, respectively. A total of approximately 250 trial participants underwent TCR sequencing, of whom about 200 had received two doses of AZD1222 and 26 had received two doses of the MenACWY control vaccine. What the authors observed across the whole study: A significant rise in spike-specific TCR breadth and depth was observed after two AZD1222 doses relative to day 0 and relative to MenACWY recipients. Because no samples from the day 14 peak response were available, repertoires could be characterized only after the peak T cell response. Vaccine-associated CD4 TCRs spanned the whole spike protein, with dominant responses in regions 160-218 and 743-854. Most participants were white British and females outnumbered males, and the authors suggested that clonal diversity may have been underestimated. Conclusions about previously exposed vaccinees are limited because only five to seven AZD1222 recipients were SARS-CoV-2 seropositive at baseline. Epitopes outside the regions mutated in the B.1.351 and B.1.1.7 variants were reportedly recognized by nearly half of the unique spike-specific TCRs. In the small 56-69-year group, the increase in depth fell short of significance, most likely because of low power.

The CDR3 regions of human TCRbeta chains were analyzed by immunosequencing. In the source study's methods: Repertoire TCRs were checked for matches against a reference library of SARS-CoV-2-specific TCRs that had been generated using the MIRA antigen-specificity platform. Breadth was defined as the fraction of unique TCRs that were SARS-CoV-2-associated, and depth was defined as the fraction of total T cells that were SARS-CoV-2-associated. Each spike-specific TCR was assigned to its reactive spike region and to a CD4 or CD8 class using the MIRA data. Log10-transformed breadth and depth values were compared by one-way ANOVA with Sidak's multiple comparisons tests. TCRdb re-hosts the immuneACCESS table, in-frame sequences only. Its copies lack some clones; in the studies checked, an unresolved V gene accounts for under half of them, and the cause for the rest is not known. The V and J calls and the clone size are those of that table, but D and trimming were determined from the DNA. The sample table shows just under 95,000 clones, and more than 70% are seen once. The ten largest clonotypes hold roughly 13% of the sample.

Reading the label with the study, this specimen's time point is: baseline before first vaccination. Vaccinee samples came from UK trials COV001 and COV002, including a single-blind randomized controlled phase 2/3 trial of AZD1222 (ChAdOx1 nCoV-19) in healthy adults. For TCRbeta chain sequencing, PBMC samples from trial participants were taken at day 0 and at day 28 after the second dose. CDR1 LNHDA and CDR2 SQIVND were looked up in the germline V gene (reference sequence). From cysteine to phenylalanine, the CDR3 is 15 amino acids long. Only the CDR3 region is kept as DNA, spanning 45 bases read in frame from base 1. V and J lose 3 bases and 2 bases, and a span of 11 bases separates them. A word on this clone: The target of this receptor is not known. No much larger clone exists at a distance of one base, and base qualities are not known.

Sequenced here: peripheral blood, sampled on day 0 of AZD1222 vaccination. The sequence is built from TRBV19 and TRBJ1-5; the D gene is unclear. This receptor was identified in an adult in good health. The DNA sequence reads TGTGCCAGTAGTATCACTGTGTTCGGCAATCAGCCCCAGCATTTT. Translation gives CASSITVFGNQPQHF.